A single sample gave rise to the 25 T cell receptor beta chains below, sequenced in a study of blood T cell repertoires in COVID-19. Method: immunoSEQ multiplex PCR; TCRdb's copy keeps in-frame clones and lacks some. In the table there are 130,000 to 150,000 clones, approximately 80% of which are singletons. The sample taken for sequencing was peripheral blood. These receptors were collected from a woman aged 55-69 years with acute or convalescent COVID-19.

J is TRBJ1-6 and V is TRBV5-1; 7 positions match TRBD1. The CDR3 has 16 amino acids. V was pared by 2 bases and J by 7 bases, with 9 bases of the junction left unmatched. Germline lookup yields CDR1 SGHRS and CDR2 YFSETQ. The CDR3 coding sequence is TGCGCCAGCAGCTTCAGTTTACAGGGGCCAAATTCACCCCTCCACTTT. It encodes CASSFSLQGPNSPLHF.

This chain joins TRBV27 and TRBJ1-2; the match to TRBD1 covers 10 bases. CDR3 length equals 13 residues. The germline V gene has CDR1 MNHEY and CDR2 SMNVEV (reference sequence). With 6 bases clipped from V and 5 bases from J, the junction kept 3 bases outside the gene matches. The CDR3 here is CASSDRGRYGYTF. The CDR3 DNA reads TGTGCCAGCAGCGACAGGGGGCGGTATGGCTACACCTTC.

The chain carries TRBV7-3 and TRBJ2-3; 10 bases map to TRBD2. Germline values: CDR1 SGHTA, CDR2 FQGTGA. This CDR3 comprises 14 residues. V lost 4 bases, J lost 6 bases, and 4 bases stayed unmatched. CDR3 in DNA: TGTGCCAGCAGCTCGGGACTAGCGCGTGATACGCAGTATTTT. This sequence encodes CASSSGLARDTQYF.

As DNA, the CDR3 is TGTGCCAGCGGACAGGGGAGGGGGTCACCCCTCCACTTT. Residues: CASGQGRGSPLHF. The rearrangement links TRBV27 to TRBJ1-6, with 9 bases identical to TRBD1. Trimming took 8 bases from V and 10 from J; bases not matched to a gene: 6. CDR1 and CDR2 from the germline V gene are MNHEY and SMNVEV (reference sequence). CDR3 length: 13 amino acids.

The chain employs TRBV2 and TRBJ2-7, with 9 bases that match TRBD1. Trimming cost V 8 bases and J 4 bases; bases outside gene matches: 6. From germline, CDR1 is SNHLY and CDR2 FYNNEI. This CDR3 region has 13 residues. The CDR3 coding sequence is TGTGCCAGCGAGGGACAGGGCAAGTACGAGCAGTACTTC. It specifies CASEGQGKYEQYF.

This chain joins TRBV5-1 and TRBJ2-5; D may be TRBD2 (6 bases). Germline V gene sequence: CDR1 SGHRS, CDR2 YFSETQ. The CDR3 length is 15 residues. Between the trimmed V and J ends, which lost 4 bases and 0 bases, there was a span of 13 bases. The CDR3 nucleotides read TGCGCCAGCAGCAACATCCGGGACTACCAAGAGACCCAGTACTTC. The encoded protein is CASSNIRDYQETQYF.

The J gene is TRBJ2-7, the V gene TRBV7-9; the match to TRBD2 covers 7 bases. There are 16 residues in the CDR3. The V gene's germline CDR1 is SEHNR and CDR2 FQNEAQ (reference sequence). Trimming cost V 5 bases and J 3 bases; bases outside gene matches: 13. The CDR3 sequence is CASSLILAARVYEQYF. The CDR3 DNA reads as TGTGCCAGCAGCCTAATTCTAGCGGCCCGAGTCTACGAGCAGTACTTC. Full variable domain (remainder filled in from reference TRBV7-9 and TRBJ2-7): DTGVSQNPRHKITKRGQNVTFRCDPISEHNRLYWYRQTLGQGPEFLTYFQNEAQLEKSRLLSDRFSAERPKGSFSTLEIQRTEQGDSAMYLCASSLILAARVYEQYFGPGTRLTVT.

This chain connects TRBV10-2 to TRBJ2-3, with TRBD2 identical over 11 bases. CDR1 and CDR2 from the germline V gene are WSHSY and SAAADI. The CDR3 runs 18 residues. The J segment lost 6 bases and the V segment lost 3 bases, leaving 14 bases of the junction unmatched. The CDR3 loop reads CASSETSGSLGDRDTQYF. CDR3 in DNA: TGCGCCAGCAGTGAAACTAGCGGGAGTTTGGGGGATCGGGATACGCAGTATTTT.

This chain joins TRBV5-6 and TRBJ2-2; perhaps TRBD2 as D (7 bases). Between the trimmed V and J ends, which lost 2 bases and 6 bases, there was a span of 23 bases. The CDR3 length is 18 residues. Per the germline V gene, CDR1 is SGHDT and CDR2 is YYEEEE. CDR3 sequence reads: CASSFGGGSPLVSGELFF. In DNA form, the CDR3 reads TGTGCCAGCAGCTTCGGGGGCGGGAGTCCCCTTGTTTCCGGGGAGCTGTTTTTT.

The chain couples TRBV14 to TRBJ2-7; TRBD2 agrees at 7 bases. With 1 base clipped from V and 5 bases from J, the junction kept 5 bases outside the gene matches. Germline V gene data show CDR1 as SGHDN and CDR2 as FVKESK. CDR3 length: 14 residues. CDR3 DNA sequence: TGTGCCAGCAGCCAAGGGAGGCGGGAGAACGAGCAGTACTTC. Translating it yields CASSQGRRENEQYF.

J is TRBJ2-1 and V is TRBV9, with 11 bases lining up with TRBD2. The CDR3 consists of 16 residues. V shed 4 bases and J 7 bases; nucleotides not matched to a gene: 10. The germline gives CDR1 SGDLS, CDR2 YYNGEE. The CDR3 spells CASSLSTSGTLNEQFF. The CDR3 DNA reads TGTGCCAGCAGCCTCTCGACTAGCGGGACCTTGAATGAGCAGTTCTTC. Looking up the rest from reference TRBV9 and TRBJ2-1 gives the full variable domain: DSGVTQTPKHLITATGQRVTLRCSPRSGDLSVYWYQQSLDQGLQFLIQYYNGEERAKGNILERFSAQQFPDLHSELNLSSLELGDSALYFCASSLSTSGTLNEQFFGPGTRLTVL.

The gene calls are TRBV30 and TRBJ2-1; TRBD1 is a possible D gene (6 bases). Trimming removed 3 bases from V and 6 bases from J, with 15 bases in between. This CDR3 region has 14 residues. Germline CDR1 is GTSNPN and CDR2 is SVGIG (reference sequence). The CDR3 sequence: CAWRTGSQTNEQFF. CDR3 in DNA: TGTGCCTGGAGAACAGGGAGTCAAACCAATGAGCAGTTCTTC.

The chain is built from TRBV7-9 and TRBJ1-2, with no clear D. Per germline, CDR1 SEHNR and CDR2 FQNEAQ (reference sequence). The CDR3 covers 13 residues. Trimming shortened V by 0 bases and J by 3 bases, and 5 bases separated the two germline ends. The chain's CDR3 is CASSLARDYGYTF. In DNA, the CDR3 is TGTGCCAGCAGCTTAGCGAGGGACTATGGCTACACCTTC. The variable domain in full, completed from reference TRBV7-9 and TRBJ1-2, reads DTGVSQNPRHKITKRGQNVTFRCDPISEHNRLYWYRQTLGQGPEFLTYFQNEAQLEKSRLLSDRFSAERPKGSFSTLEIQRTEQGDSAMYLCASSLARDYGYTFGSGTRLTVV.

This chain links TRBV5-1 with TRBJ2-2; TRBD1 might be the D (5 bases). This CDR3 contains 14 residues. Germline V CDR1 and CDR2: SGHRS, YFSETQ. Trimming removed 4 bases from V and 4 bases from J, with 11 bases in between. CDR3: CASSKDKFTGELFF. The CDR3 DNA reads TGCGCCAGCAGCAAGGACAAGTTCACCGGGGAGCTGTTTTTT. The full variable domain, in which reference TRBV5-1 and TRBJ2-2 provide the parts outside the CDR3, is KAGVTQTPRYLIKTRGQQVTLSCSPISGHRSVSWYQQTPGQGLQFLFEYFSETQRNKGNFPGRFSGRQFSNSRSEMNVSTLELGDSALYLCASSKDKFTGELFFGEGSRLTVL.

This chain joins TRBV11-3 and TRBJ2-1; no clear D. Germline V gives CDR1 SGHNT, CDR2 YENEEA. The V gene lost 3 bases and the J gene lost 0 bases, with 9 bases spanning the gap. This CDR3 contains 15 residues. CDR3 amino acids: CASSFRSSSYNEQFF. The CDR3 region has the DNA TGTGCCAGCAGCTTTAGATCGAGCTCCTACAATGAGCAGTTCTTC.

A few counts support this clone. The chain uses TRBV10-3 and TRBJ2-5, with 9 bases fitting TRBD1. V lost 11 bases to trimming and J lost 5 bases; unmatched junction nucleotides: 6. This CDR3 region has 12 residues. The germline gives CDR1 ENHRY, CDR2 SYGVKD. The CDR3 DNA follows: TGTGCCGTCACAGGGGGCGGGGAGACCCAGTACTTC. Its translation is CAVTGGGETQYF.

In DNA form, the CDR3 reads TGTGCCAGCAGCTCGTTCAGGGGGCCGGCTGGAAACACCATATATTTT. Translation: CASSSFRGPAGNTIYF. The chain combines TRBV7-9 with TRBJ1-3, with 8 bases matching TRBD1. The CDR3 totals 16 residues. V dropped 4 bases and J dropped 2; count of bases not matched to a gene: 7. From germline, CDR1 is SEHNR and CDR2 FQNEAQ (reference sequence).

The CDR3 DNA is TGTGCCAGCAGCTGGATTAGGGACTCGGGAGGGCAAGAGACCCAGTACTTC. It specifies CASSWIRDSGGQETQYF. The rearrangement joins TRBV7-8 to TRBJ2-5, with TRBD2 matching over 8 bases. This CDR3 is 17 amino acids long. Germline V gene data show CDR1 as SGHVS and CDR2 as FQNEAQ. V trimming: 4 bases; J trimming: 2 bases; junction bases outside the gene matches: 12.

The chain combines TRBV7-9 with TRBJ2-7; 11 nucleotides match TRBD2. CDR1 SEHNR and CDR2 FQNEAQ come from the germline V gene (reference sequence). Unmatched junction bases numbered 6, after V lost 10 bases and J lost 4 bases. The CDR3 loop spans 13 amino acids. Written as DNA, the CDR3 is TGTGCCACCGGGACTAGCGGACAATACGAGCAGTACTTC. Its translation is CATGTSGQYEQYF.

The chain has TRBV7-2 and TRBJ1-5, with no clear D. Germline CDR1 is SGHTA and CDR2 is FQGNSA. This CDR3 has 14 amino acids. V lost 5 bases and J lost 1, with 9 bases in between. CDR3 protein: CASSTRHSNQPQHF. For the CDR3, the DNA is TGTGCCAGCAGCACGCGACACAGCAATCAGCCCCAGCATTTT.

As DNA, the CDR3 is TGTGCCAGCAGTCGAAACAGGGACTATGGCTACACCTTC. Translating gives CASSRNRDYGYTF. The rearrangement links TRBV27 to TRBJ1-2, with D perhaps matching TRBD1 (6 bases). V was cut by 5 bases and J by 3 bases, with 10 bases left in between. CDR3 size: 13 residues. Germline values: CDR1 MNHEY, CDR2 SMNVEV (reference sequence).

The chain combines TRBV7-7 with TRBJ2-7; perhaps TRBD2 as D (6 bases). The V gene's germline CDR1 is SSHAT and CDR2 FNYEAQ (reference sequence). The CDR3 sequence is 21 residues long. CDR3 nucleotide sequence: TGTGACAAGCCTGGGACGGGGCCCTATAGCGGTGAGGACCCCGAAGCCTACGAGCAGTACTTC. Protein product: CDKPGTGPYSGEDPEAYEQYF. The variable domain in full, with the rest retrieved from reference TRBV7-7 and TRBJ2-7, is GAGVSQSPRYKVTKRGQDVTLRCDPISSHATLYWYQQALGQGPEFLTYFNYEAQPDKSGLPSDRFSAERPEGSISTLTIQRTEQRDSAMYRCDKPGTGPYSGEDPEAYEQYFGPGTRLTVT.

The J gene is TRBJ2-2, the V gene TRBV6-5; TRBD1 is a possible D gene (6 bases). Trimming shortened V by 2 bases and J by 4 bases, and 14 bases separated the two germline ends. Germline CDR1 and CDR2: MNHEY and SVGAGI. CDR3 length equals 16 residues. The CDR3 is CASSYEGVSGTGELFF. CDR3 DNA sequence: TGTGCCAGCAGTTACGAGGGGGTATCGGGCACCGGGGAGCTGTTTTTT.

The chain uses TRBV5-6 and TRBJ1-6; D is unresolved. CDR3 size: 14 residues. Germline V lookup: CDR1 SGHDT, CDR2 YYEEEE. Trimming pared 2 bases from V and 4 bases from J, leaving 7 bases between. The CDR3 protein is CASSFWEYNSPLHF. For the CDR3, the DNA is TGTGCCAGCAGCTTTTGGGAGTATAATTCACCCCTCCACTTT.

The chain couples TRBV4-1 to TRBJ1-3; 7 bases are a match to TRBD1. Germline-derived CDR1 and CDR2 are MGHRA and YSYEKL. The CDR3 is 14 amino acids. With V trimmed by 2 bases and J by 7 bases, 5 bases remained unmatched. The CDR3 loop reads CASSQTTGWNTIYF. The CDR3 coding sequence is TGCGCCAGCAGCCAAACGACAGGGTGGAACACCATATATTTT.